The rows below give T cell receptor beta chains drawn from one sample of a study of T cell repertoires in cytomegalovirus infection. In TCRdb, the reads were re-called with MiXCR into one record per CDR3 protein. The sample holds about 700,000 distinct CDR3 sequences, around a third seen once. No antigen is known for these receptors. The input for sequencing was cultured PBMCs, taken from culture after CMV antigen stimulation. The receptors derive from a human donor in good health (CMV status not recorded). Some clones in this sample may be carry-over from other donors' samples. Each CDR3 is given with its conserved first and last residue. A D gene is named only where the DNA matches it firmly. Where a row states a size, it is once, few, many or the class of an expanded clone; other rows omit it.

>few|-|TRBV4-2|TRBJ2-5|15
CASSQVGDNQETQYF
TGTGCCAGCAGCCAAGTCGGGGACAACCAAGAGACCCAGTACTTC
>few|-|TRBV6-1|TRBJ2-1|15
CASSEVINYYNEQFF
TGTGCCAGCAGTGAAGTGATCAACTACTACAATGAGCAGTTCTTC
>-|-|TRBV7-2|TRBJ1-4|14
CASSPNRANEKLFF
TGTGCCAGCAGCCCCAACCGAGCGAATGAAAAACTGTTTTTT
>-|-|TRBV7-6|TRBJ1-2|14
CASSSYVGNYGYTF
TGTGCCAGCAGCTCCTACGTAGGGAACTATGGCTACACCTTC
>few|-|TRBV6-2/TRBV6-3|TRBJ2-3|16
CASSRRPLESTDTQYF
TGTGCCAGCAGTCGACGCCCCTTGGAAAGCACAGATACGCAGTATTTT
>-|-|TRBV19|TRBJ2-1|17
CASSTWQDGISYNEQFF
TGTGCCAGTAGTACCTGGCAGGACGGGATCTCCTACAATGAGCAGTTCTTC
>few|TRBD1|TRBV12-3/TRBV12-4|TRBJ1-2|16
CASSPTGTGNYYGYTF
TGTGCCAGCAGTCCAACCGGGACAGGGAACTACTATGGCTACACCTTC
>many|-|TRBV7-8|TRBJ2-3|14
CASGLAASTDTQYF
TGTGCCAGCGGGTTAGCGGCTAGCACAGATACGCAGTATTTT
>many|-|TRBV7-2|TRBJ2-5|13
CASRLMAKETQYF
TGTGCCAGCAGACTTATGGCAAAAGAGACCCAGTACTTC
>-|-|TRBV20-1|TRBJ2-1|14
CSARDGRIWDEQFF
TGCAGTGCTAGAGATGGCAGGATTTGGGATGAGCAGTTCTTC
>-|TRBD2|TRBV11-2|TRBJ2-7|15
CASSLVLAGSREQYF
TGTGCCAGCAGCTTAGTCCTAGCGGGGTCGAGGGAGCAGTACTTC
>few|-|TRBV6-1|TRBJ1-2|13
CASSELARYGYTF
TGTGCCAGCAGTGAATTAGCTCGATATGGCTACACCTTC
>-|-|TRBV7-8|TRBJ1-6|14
CASARGGSRSPLHF
TGTGCCAGCGCGCGGGGGGGGTCCCGTTCACCCCTCCACTTT
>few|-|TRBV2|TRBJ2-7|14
CASSGVGGVDEQYF
TGTGCCAGCAGTGGGGTCGGCGGAGTCGACGAGCAGTACTTC
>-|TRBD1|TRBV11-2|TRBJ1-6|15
CASIQDRANNSPLHF
TGTGCCAGCATCCAGGACAGGGCCAATAATTCACCCCTCCACTTT
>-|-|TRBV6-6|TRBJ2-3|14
CASKATFDTDTQYF
TGTGCCAGCAAGGCAACTTTCGACACAGATACGCAGTATTTT
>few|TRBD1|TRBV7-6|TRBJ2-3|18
CASSLRGQGKSSGDTQYF
TGTGCCAGCAGCTTAAGAGGACAGGGGAAGAGCTCTGGAGATACGCAGTATTTT
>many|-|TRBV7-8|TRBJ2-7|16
CASSLRRGRNSYEQYF
TGTGCCAGCAGCTTAAGGCGTGGGCGAAACTCCTACGAGCAGTACTTC
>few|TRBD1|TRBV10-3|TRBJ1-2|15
CAISRGQGAGYGYTF
TGTGCCATCAGTCGAGGACAGGGGGCGGGCTATGGCTACACCTTC
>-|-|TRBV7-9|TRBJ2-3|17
CASSLIRGGQSTDTQYF
TGTGCCAGCAGCTTAATCCGCGGGGGCCAAAGCACAGATACGCAGTATTTT
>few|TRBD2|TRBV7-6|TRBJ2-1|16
CASSSPGLAGSNEQFF
TGTGCCAGCAGCTCACCGGGACTAGCGGGAAGCAATGAGCAGTTCTTC
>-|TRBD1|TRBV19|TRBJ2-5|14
CASSETGIEETQYF
TGTGCCAGTAGTGAGACAGGGATAGAAGAGACCCAGTACTTC
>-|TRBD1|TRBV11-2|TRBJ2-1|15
CASSVAGTETEEQFF
TGTGCCAGCAGCGTCGCCGGGACAGAGACGGAGGAGCAGTTCTTC
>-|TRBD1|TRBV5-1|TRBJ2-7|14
CASRLPGQAYEQYF
TGCGCCAGCCGGTTACCGGGACAGGCCTACGAGCAGTACTTC
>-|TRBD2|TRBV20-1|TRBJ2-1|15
CSATSVRLADNEQFF
TGCAGTGCAACGTCGGTACGACTAGCGGACAATGAGCAGTTCTTC
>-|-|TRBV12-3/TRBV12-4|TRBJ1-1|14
CASRPGQPNTEAFF
TGTGCCAGCAGGCCGGGACAACCAAACACTGAAGCTTTCTTT
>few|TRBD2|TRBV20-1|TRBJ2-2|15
CSASRGGWNTGELFF
TGCAGTGCTAGTCGGGGGGGTTGGAACACCGGGGAGCTGTTTTTT
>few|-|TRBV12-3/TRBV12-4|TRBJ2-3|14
CASSRDSHTDTQYF
TGTGCCAGCAGCCGGGACTCACACACAGATACGCAGTATTTT
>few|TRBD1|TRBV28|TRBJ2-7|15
CASSLRTGGGYEQYF
TGTGCCAGCAGTTTAAGGACAGGGGGTGGGTACGAGCAGTACTTC
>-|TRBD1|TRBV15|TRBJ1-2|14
CATSREGGLLGYTF
TGTGCCACCAGCAGAGAAGGGGGCCTCCTTGGCTACACCTTC
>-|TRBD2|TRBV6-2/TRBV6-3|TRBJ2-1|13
CASSYSGRTEQFF
TGTGCCAGCAGTTACAGCGGGAGGACTGAGCAGTTCTTC
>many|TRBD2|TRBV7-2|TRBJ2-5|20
CASSLTGQGTSGGVQETQYF
TGTGCCAGCAGCTTAACCGGCCAAGGGACTAGCGGGGGGGTCCAAGAGACCCAGTACTTC
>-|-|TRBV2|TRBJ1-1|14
CASRESGGITEAFF
TGTGCCAGCAGGGAGTCAGGAGGGATCACTGAAGCTTTCTTT
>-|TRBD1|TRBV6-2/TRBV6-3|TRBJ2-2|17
CASSIVRARTGFLELFF
TGTGCCAGCAGTATAGTTCGAGCCCGGACAGGATTCCTTGAGCTGTTTTTT
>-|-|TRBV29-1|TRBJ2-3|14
CSVAPLKGTDTQYF
TGCAGCGTTGCGCCCTTAAAGGGGACAGATACGCAGTATTTT
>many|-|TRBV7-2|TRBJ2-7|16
CASSLYPGAEWYEQYF
TGTGCCAGCAGCTTATATCCGGGGGCGGAGTGGTACGAGCAGTACTTC
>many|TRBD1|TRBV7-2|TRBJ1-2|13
CASSSGQRYGYTF
TGTGCCAGCAGCTCGGGACAGCGGTATGGCTACACCTTC
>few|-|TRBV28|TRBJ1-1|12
CATLFTRSEAFF
TGTGCCACCTTGTTTACCCGGTCTGAAGCTTTCTTT
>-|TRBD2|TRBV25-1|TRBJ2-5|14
CASSEGTSKETQYF
TGTGCCAGCAGTGAAGGGACTAGCAAAGAGACCCAGTACTTC
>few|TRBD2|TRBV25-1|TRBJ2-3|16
CASSGTRLLYTDTQYF
TGTGCCAGCAGTGGGACTAGACTTCTTTACACAGATACGCAGTATTTT
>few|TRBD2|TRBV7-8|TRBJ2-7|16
CASSLSLAGVNYEQYF
TGTGCCAGCAGCTTATCGCTAGCGGGAGTAAACTACGAGCAGTACTTC
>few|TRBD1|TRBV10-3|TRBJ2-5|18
CAISESGATGGVRETQYF
TGTGCCATCAGTGAGTCGGGTGCGACAGGGGGCGTTCGGGAGACCCAGTACTTC
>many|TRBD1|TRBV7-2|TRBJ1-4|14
CASSPDRGMKKLFF
TGTGCCAGCAGTCCTGACAGGGGGATGAAAAAACTGTTTTTT
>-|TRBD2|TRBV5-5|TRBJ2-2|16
CASSSPAGVNTGELFF
TGTGCCAGCAGCTCACCAGCGGGGGTGAACACCGGGGAGCTGTTTTTT
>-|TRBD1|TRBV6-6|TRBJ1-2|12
CASTPQGGGYTF
TGTGCCAGCACCCCACAGGGGGGTGGCTACACCTTC
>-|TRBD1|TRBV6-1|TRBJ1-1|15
CASSEAQGVVTEAFF
TGTGCCAGCAGTGAAGCGCAGGGGGTGGTCACTGAAGCTTTCTTT
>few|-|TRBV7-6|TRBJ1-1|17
CASSRQNSHSPNTEAFF
TGTGCCAGCAGCCGCCAGAACTCTCACAGTCCAAACACTGAAGCTTTCTTT
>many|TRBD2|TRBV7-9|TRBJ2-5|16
CASSSLLAGDQETQYF
TGTGCCAGCAGCTCCCTACTAGCGGGGGATCAAGAGACCCAGTACTTC
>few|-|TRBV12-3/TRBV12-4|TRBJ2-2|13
CASPSPGIGELFF
TGTGCCAGCCCCTCGCCAGGCATCGGGGAGCTGTTTTTT
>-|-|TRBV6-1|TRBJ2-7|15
CASNRPGTKTYEQYF
TGTGCCAGCAACCGTCCCGGGACAAAGACCTACGAGCAGTACTTC
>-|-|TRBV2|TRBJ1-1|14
CASSVGHPNTEAFF
TGTGCCAGCAGTGTGGGCCACCCGAACACTGAAGCTTTCTTT
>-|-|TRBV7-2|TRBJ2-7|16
CASSLVGGTGNYEQYF
TGTGCCAGCAGCTTAGTGGGCGGGACGGGAAACTACGAGCAGTACTTC
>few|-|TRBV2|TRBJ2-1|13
CASQGRTYNEQFF
TGTGCCAGCCAGGGACGGACCTACAATGAGCAGTTCTTC
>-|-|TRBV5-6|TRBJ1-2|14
CASSLGQTYYGYTF
TGTGCCAGCAGCTTGGGGCAGACCTACTATGGCTACACCTTC
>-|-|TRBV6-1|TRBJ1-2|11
CASRDARGYTF
TGTGCCAGCAGGGACGCGAGGGGCTACACCTTC